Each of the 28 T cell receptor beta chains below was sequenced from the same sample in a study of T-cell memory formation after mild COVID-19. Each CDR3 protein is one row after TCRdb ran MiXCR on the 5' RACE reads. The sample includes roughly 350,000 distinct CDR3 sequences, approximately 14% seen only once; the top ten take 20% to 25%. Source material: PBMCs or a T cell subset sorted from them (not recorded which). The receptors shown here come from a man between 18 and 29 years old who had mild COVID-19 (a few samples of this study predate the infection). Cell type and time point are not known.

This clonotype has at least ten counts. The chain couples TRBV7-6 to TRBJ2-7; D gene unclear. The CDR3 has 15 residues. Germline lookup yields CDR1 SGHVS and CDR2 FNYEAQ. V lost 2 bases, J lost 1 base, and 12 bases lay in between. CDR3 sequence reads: CASSLKAEDSYEQYF. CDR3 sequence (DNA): TGTGCCAGCAGCTTAAAGGCCGAGGATTCCTACGAGCAGTACTTC.

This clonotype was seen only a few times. This chain's CDR3 is CASSPLSGGALEETQYF. The DNA for the CDR3 is TGTGCCAGCTCACCCCTTAGCGGGGGGGCCCTGGAAGAGACCCAGTACTTC. The rearrangement joins TRBV18 to TRBJ2-5; 11 bases are a match to TRBD2. The V segment lost 3 bases and the J segment 3 bases; nucleotides outside the gene matches: 9. CDR1 and CDR2 (germline): KGHSH, LQKENI. The CDR3 has 17 amino acids.

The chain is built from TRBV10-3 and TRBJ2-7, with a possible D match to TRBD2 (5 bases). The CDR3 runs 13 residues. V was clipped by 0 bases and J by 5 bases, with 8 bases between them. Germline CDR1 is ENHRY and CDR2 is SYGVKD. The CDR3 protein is CAISESLEDEQYV. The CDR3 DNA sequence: TGTGCCATCAGTGAGTCTCTGGAGGACGAGCAGTACGTC.

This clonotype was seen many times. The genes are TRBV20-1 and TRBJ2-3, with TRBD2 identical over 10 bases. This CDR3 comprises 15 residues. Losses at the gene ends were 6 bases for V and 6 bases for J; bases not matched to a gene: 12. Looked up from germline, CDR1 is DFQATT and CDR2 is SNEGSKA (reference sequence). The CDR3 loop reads CSAPTASGGGDTQYF. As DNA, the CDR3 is TGCAGTGCCCCCACGGCTAGCGGGGGCGGCGATACGCAGTATTTT.

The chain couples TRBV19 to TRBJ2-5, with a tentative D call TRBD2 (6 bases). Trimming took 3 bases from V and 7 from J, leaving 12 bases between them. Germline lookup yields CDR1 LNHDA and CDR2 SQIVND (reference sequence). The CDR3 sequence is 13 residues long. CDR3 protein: CASSINTEGTQYF. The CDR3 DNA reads TGTGCCAGTAGTATTAATACGGAGGGGACCCAGTACTTC.

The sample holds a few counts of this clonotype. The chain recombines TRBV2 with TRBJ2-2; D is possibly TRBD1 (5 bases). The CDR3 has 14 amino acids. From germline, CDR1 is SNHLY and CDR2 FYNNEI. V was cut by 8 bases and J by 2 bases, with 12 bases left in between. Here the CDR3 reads CASHSTGNTGELFF. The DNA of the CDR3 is TGTGCCAGCCATAGTACAGGAAACACCGGGGAGCTGTTTTTT. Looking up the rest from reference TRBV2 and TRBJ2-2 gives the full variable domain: EPEVTQTPSHQVTQMGQEVILRCVPISNHLYFYWYRQILGQKVEFLVSFYNNEISEKSEIFDDQFSVERPDGSNFTLKIRSTKLEDSAMYFCASHSTGNTGELFFGEGSRLTVL.

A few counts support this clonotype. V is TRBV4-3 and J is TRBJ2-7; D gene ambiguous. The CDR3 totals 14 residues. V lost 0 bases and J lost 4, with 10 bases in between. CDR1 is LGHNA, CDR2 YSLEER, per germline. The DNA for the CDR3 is TGCGCCAGCAGCCAAGAGGTTTTCGGTTACGAGCAGTACTTC. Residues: CASSQEVFGYEQYF.

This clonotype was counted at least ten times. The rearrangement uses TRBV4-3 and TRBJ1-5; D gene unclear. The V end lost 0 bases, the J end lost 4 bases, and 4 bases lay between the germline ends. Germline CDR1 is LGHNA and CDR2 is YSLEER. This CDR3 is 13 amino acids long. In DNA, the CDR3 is TGCGCCAGCAGCCAAGACCCTAATCAGCCCCAGCATTTT. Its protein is CASSQDPNQPQHF.

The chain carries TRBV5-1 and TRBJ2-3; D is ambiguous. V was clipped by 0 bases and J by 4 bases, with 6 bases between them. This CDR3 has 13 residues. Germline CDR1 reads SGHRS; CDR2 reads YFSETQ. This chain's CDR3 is CASSLVVSDTQYF. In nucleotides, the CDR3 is TGCGCCAGCAGCTTGGTAGTTTCAGATACGCAGTATTTT.

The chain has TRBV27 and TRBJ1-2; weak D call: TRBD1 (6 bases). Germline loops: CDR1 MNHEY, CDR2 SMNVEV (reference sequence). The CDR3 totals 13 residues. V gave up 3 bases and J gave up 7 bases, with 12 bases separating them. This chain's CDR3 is CASSLQGPGGYTF. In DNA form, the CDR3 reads TGTGCCAGCAGTTTGCAGGGGCCAGGTGGCTACACCTTC.

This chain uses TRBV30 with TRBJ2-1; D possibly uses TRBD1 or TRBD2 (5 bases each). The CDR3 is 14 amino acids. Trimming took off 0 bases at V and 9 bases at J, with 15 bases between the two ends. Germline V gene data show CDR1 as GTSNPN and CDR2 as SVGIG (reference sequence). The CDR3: CAWSVWTGLGEQFF. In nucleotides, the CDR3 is TGTGCCTGGAGTGTCTGGACGGGGCTAGGTGAGCAGTTCTTC.

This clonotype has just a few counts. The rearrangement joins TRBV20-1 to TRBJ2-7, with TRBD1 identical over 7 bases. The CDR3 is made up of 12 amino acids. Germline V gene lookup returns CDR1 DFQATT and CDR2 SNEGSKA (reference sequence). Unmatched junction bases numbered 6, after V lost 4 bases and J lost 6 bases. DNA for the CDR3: TGCAGTGCTAAGACAGGGAGCAGCGAGCAGTACGTC. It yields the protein CSAKTGSSEQYV.

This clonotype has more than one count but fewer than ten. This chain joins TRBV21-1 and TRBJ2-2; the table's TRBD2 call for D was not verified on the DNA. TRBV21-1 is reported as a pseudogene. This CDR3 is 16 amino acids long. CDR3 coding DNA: TGTGCCAGCAGCAGGGATGGCCCTCGCGGCACCGGGGAGCTGTTTTTT. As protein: CASSRDGPRGTGELFF.

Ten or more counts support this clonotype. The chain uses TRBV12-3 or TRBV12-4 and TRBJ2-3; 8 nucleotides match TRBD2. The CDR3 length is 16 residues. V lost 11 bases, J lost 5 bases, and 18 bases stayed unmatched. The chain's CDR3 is CAVNRPGGPFEDTQYF. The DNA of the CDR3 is TGTGCCGTTAACCGTCCGGGGGGGCCGTTTGAAGATACGCAGTATTTT.

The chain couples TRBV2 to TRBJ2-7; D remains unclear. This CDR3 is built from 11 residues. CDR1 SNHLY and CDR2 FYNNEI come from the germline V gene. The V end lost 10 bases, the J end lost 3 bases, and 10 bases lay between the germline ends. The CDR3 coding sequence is TGTGCCACCACGACCTACTACGAGCAGTACTTC. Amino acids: CATTTYYEQYF.

In DNA, the CDR3 is TGCGCCAGCAGCCCAGTGATAGGGACCTACGAGCAGTACTTC. This codes for CASSPVIGTYEQYF. The chain carries TRBV4-1 and TRBJ2-7; D remains unclear. The CDR3 runs to 14 residues. Deletions cut 4 bases from V and 2 bases from J, with 12 bases between. Germline V gives CDR1 MGHRA, CDR2 YSYEKL.

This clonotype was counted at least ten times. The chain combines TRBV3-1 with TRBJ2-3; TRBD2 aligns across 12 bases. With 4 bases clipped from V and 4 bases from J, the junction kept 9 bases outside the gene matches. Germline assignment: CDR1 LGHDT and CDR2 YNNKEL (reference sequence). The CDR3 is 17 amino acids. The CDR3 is CASSPELAGGVADTQYF. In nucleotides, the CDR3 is TGTGCCAGCAGCCCGGAACTAGCGGGGGGCGTCGCAGATACGCAGTATTTT.

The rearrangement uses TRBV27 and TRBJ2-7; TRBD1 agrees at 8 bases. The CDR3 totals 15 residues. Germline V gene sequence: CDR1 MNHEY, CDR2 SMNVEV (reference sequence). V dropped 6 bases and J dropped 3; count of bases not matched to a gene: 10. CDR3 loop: CASSWGQAGNYEQYF. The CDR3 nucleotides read TGTGCCAGCAGCTGGGGACAGGCTGGGAACTACGAGCAGTACTTC.

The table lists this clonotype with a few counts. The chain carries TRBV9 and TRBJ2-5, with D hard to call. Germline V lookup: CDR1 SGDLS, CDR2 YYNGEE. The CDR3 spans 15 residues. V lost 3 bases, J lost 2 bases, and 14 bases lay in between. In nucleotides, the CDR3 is TGTGCCAGCAGCGGGGGAATGTTTCAACAAGAGACCCAGTACTTC. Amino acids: CASSGGMFQQETQYF.

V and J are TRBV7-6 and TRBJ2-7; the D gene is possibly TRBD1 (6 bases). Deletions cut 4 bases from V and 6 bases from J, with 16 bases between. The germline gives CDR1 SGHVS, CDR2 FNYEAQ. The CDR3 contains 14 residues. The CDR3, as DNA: TGTGCCAGCAGCTCCCCCATGGGGGCAGCCGAGCAGTACTTC. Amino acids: CASSSPMGAAEQYF.

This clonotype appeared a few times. The CDR3 DNA follows: TGTGCCAGCTCACCGGGACAGGGGTCCCTCTACGAGCAGTACTTC. Protein product: CASSPGQGSLYEQYF. This sequence joins TRBV18 and TRBJ2-7, with TRBD1 identical over 10 bases. J was trimmed by 3 bases and V by 3 bases; bases with no gene match: 5. The CDR3 contains 15 residues. Germline CDR1 is KGHSH and CDR2 is LQKENI.

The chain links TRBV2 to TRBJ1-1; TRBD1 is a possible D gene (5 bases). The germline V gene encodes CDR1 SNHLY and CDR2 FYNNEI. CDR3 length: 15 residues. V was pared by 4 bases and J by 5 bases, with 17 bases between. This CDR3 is CASSGSRGPGTEAFF. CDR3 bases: TGTGCCAGCAGTGGAAGTCGGGGCCCGGGAACTGAAGCTTTCTTT.

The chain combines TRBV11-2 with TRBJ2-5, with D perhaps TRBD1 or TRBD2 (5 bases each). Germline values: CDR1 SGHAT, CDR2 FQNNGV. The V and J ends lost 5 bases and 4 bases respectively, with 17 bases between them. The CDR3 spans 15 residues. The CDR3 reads CASSQGTAPGETQYF. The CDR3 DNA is TGTGCCAGCAGCCAAGGGACGGCCCCGGGAGAGACCCAGTACTTC.

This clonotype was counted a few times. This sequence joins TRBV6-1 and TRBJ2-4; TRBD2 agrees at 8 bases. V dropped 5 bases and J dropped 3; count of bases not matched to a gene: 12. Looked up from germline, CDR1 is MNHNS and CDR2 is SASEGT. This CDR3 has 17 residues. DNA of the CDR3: TGTGCCAGCAGTACCTCCCGGGGGGGAACGTACAAAAACATTCAGTACTTC. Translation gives CASSTSRGGTYKNIQYF.

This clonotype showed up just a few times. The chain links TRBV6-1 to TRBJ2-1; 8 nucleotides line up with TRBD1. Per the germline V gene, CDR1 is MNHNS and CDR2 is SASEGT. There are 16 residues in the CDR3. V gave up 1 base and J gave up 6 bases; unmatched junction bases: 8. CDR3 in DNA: TGTGCCAGCAGTGAAGGGACAGGGAAAAGTCGCAATGAGCAGTTCTTC. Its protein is CASSEGTGKSRNEQFF.

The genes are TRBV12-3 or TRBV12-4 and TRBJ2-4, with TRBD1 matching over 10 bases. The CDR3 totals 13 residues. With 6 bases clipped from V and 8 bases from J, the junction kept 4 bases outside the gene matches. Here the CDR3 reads CASRGGTGDIQYF. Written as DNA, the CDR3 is TGTGCCAGCAGAGGGGGGACAGGGGACATTCAGTACTTC.

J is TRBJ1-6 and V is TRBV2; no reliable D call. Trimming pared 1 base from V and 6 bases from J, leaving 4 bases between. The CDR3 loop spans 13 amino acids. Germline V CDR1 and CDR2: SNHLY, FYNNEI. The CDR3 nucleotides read TGTGCCAGCAGTGAAGTGTCTAATTCACCCCTCCACTTT. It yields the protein CASSEVSNSPLHF.

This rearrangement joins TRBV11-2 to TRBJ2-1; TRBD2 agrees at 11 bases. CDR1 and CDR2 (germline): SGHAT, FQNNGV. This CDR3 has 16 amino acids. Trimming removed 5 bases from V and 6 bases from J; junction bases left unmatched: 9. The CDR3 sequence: CASSLGLAERGNEQFF. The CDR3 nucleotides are TGTGCCAGCAGCCTGGGACTAGCGGAGAGGGGCAATGAGCAGTTCTTC.